This T cell receptor beta chain comes out of a study of neoadjuvant nivolumab and ipilimumab in lung cancer. Using immunoSEQ multiplex PCR, the repertoire was profiled, and TCRdb retains in-frame clones only, with some absent. This sample carries 15,000 to 20,000 clones, about 72% of them seen once, and the ten largest clones take approximately 8.1%. Germline V gene data show CDR1 as SGHTA and CDR2 as FQGTGA. V lost 4 bases, J lost 1 base, and 12 bases lay in between. This CDR3 is built from 15 residues. V gene TRBV7-3 combines with J gene TRBJ2-3; D remains ambiguous. This sequence originates from an adult with non-small cell lung cancer. The sample was tumor tissue, taken after neoadjuvant nivolumab, alone or with ipilimumab, at or shortly before surgery. The CDR3 here is CASSSTTVGTDTQYF. CDR3 nucleotides: TGTGCCAGCAGCTCAACTACGGTGGGCACAGATACGCAGTATTTT.